The rows below give T cell receptor beta chains drawn from one sample of a study of neurological immune-mediated disorders. Via MiXCR, TCRdb re-called the 5' RACE reads, giving one row per CDR3 protein. The sample includes some 48,000 distinct CDR3 sequences, under 25% of them seen just once. The sequencing input was PBMCs. Receptor source: a man in his fifties or sixties with HTLV-1-associated myelopathy (HAM/TSP). Both conserved end residues are part of each CDR3. The D gene is left open where the match is weak. Clone size is not always given. Where it is, it says once, few, many or a class for expanded clones.

V gene	J gene	clone size	D gene	CDR3 DNA	CDR3 protein
TRBV20-1	TRBJ2-5	NA	NA	TGCAGTGCTAGCGGGGAAGAGACCCAGTACTTC	CSASGEETQYF
TRBV5-1	TRBJ2-1	NA	NA	NA	CASSFYICSARGLAELNEQFF
TRBV5-1	TRBJ2-1	many	TRBD2	TGCGCCAGCAGCTTGAATAGCGGGACCAATGAGCAGTTCTTC	CASSLNSGTNEQFF
TRBV5-1	TRBJ2-7	many	TRBD1	TGCGCCAGCAGCCGAGGACAGGGGAGTTTCCACGAGCAGTACTTC	CASSRGQGSFHEQYF
TRBV6-5	TRBJ2-2	many	NA	TGTGCCAGCAGTTACTGGACTCTAAACACCGGGGAGCTGTTTTTT	CASSYWTLNTGELFF
TRBV18	TRBJ1-5	NA	TRBD1	TGTGCCAGCTCACTGTTAGTGGACAGGGTCGGTAATCAGTCCCAGCATTTT	CASSLLVDRVGNQSQHF
TRBV2	TRBJ2-1	many	TRBD2	TGTGCCAGCGTGGCGGGAGGGCCAAAGAACAATGAGCAGTTCTTC	CASVAGGPKNNEQFF
TRBV5-1	TRBJ1-1	many	NA	TGCGCCAGCAGGTCCGGAAGGGGTCGGGCTTTCTTT	CASRSGRGRAFF
TRBV5-1	TRBJ2-2	many	TRBD1	TGCGCCAGCAGCAGGGGACAGGTGGTGACCGGGGAGCTGTTTTTT	CASSRGQVVTGELFF
TRBV28	TRBJ1-5	many	NA	TGTGCCAGCACCCAGGTGGGCAATCAGCCCCAGCATTTT	CASTQVGNQPQHF
TRBV9	TRBJ1-2	NA	NA	TGTGCCAGCAGCCCGAGGACCGATTCTAACTATGGCTACACCTTC	CASSPRTDSNYGYTF
TRBV20-1	TRBJ2-1	many	NA	TGCAGTGCTATCGGGGCGGGATTACCCTACAATGAGCAGTTCTTC	CSAIGAGLPYNEQFF
TRBV5-1	TRBJ2-5	many	TRBD2	TGCGCCAGCAGCCTGACTAGCGGGGAACAAGAGACCCAGTACTTC	CASSLTSGEQETQYF
TRBV5-6	TRBJ2-1	many	TRBD1	TGTGCCAGCAGCCCGGGGTGGGGACAGGGAAACTACAATGAGCAGTTCTTC	CASSPGWGQGNYNEQFF
TRBV7-8	TRBJ2-1	NA	TRBD2	TGTGCCAGCAGACTGCAGCCATCGGGAGGCGATGAGCAGTTCTTC	CASRLQPSGGDEQFF
TRBV5-1	TRBJ1-1	medium-sized	NA	TGCGCCAGCAGCTTTGGAGGGGAAAACACTGAAGCTTTCTTT	CASSFGGENTEAFF
TRBV4-2	TRBJ2-5	many	TRBD2	TGTGCCAGCAGCCAGCGGGAGGGGGGCCAAGAGACCCAGTACTTC	CASSQREGGQETQYF
TRBV12-3/TRBV12-4	TRBJ1-2	many	TRBD1	TGTGCCAGCAGCTTACAGGGGCCCCGGGTCTACACCTTC	CASSLQGPRVYTF
TRBV5-1	TRBJ2-3	many	NA	TGCGCCAGCAGCTTGGTTTCGGGAGACCCAGATACGCAGTATTTT	CASSLVSGDPDTQYF
TRBV5-1	TRBJ1-1	many	NA	TGCGCCAGCAGCCCTCCAGGAACCTCTACTGAAGCTTTCTTT	CASSPPGTSTEAFF
TRBV7-8	TRBJ1-1	few	TRBD1	TGTGCCAGCAGCTCCCAGGGGGCATGGACTGAAGCTTTCTTT	CASSSQGAWTEAFF
TRBV5-6	TRBJ1-4	many	NA	TGTGCCAGCAGCGTACCCGACAGGAAAGAAAAACTGTTTTTT	CASSVPDRKEKLFF
TRBV4-1	TRBJ2-3	many	TRBD2	TGCGCCAGCAGCCAAGAGGGGGTAGCGGGAGGATCCCCCCCAGATACGCAGTATTTT	CASSQEGVAGGSPPDTQYF
TRBV4-2	TRBJ2-7	many	TRBD1	TGTGCCAGCAGCCAGGGACAGGGGGGTCCCTACGAGCAGTACTTC	CASSQGQGGPYEQYF
TRBV7-9	TRBJ1-1	NA	NA	TGTGCCAGCAGCTTTTTAGGGGGAACCGAAGAAGCTTTCTTT	CASSFLGGTEEAFF
TRBV6-5	TRBJ1-2	many	NA	TGTGCCAGCAGGGCCGGGACAAATCATGGCTACACCTTC	CASRAGTNHGYTF
TRBV5-1	TRBJ1-6	many	NA	TGCGCCAGCAGCTTGGGGCTTAATTCACCCCTCCACTTT	CASSLGLNSPLHF
TRBV20-1	TRBJ2-1	medium-sized	NA	TGCAGTGCTAGAAACACTTACAATGAGCAGTTCTTC	CSARNTYNEQFF
TRBV2	TRBJ2-3	many	TRBD2	TGTGCCAGCGGGGATAGCGGGCAAAGCACAGATACGCAGTATTTT	CASGDSGQSTDTQYF
TRBV29-1	TRBJ1-1	many	NA	TGCAGCGTTGTTCGGACGCAGAACACTGAAGCTTTCTTT	CSVVRTQNTEAFF
TRBV5-1	TRBJ1-1	many	TRBD1	TGCGCCAGCAGCTTGGCACAACCGGGACAGGGTAACACTGAAGCTTTCTTT	CASSLAQPGQGNTEAFF
TRBV20-1	TRBJ2-7	NA	NA	TGCAGTATCGGGGTGGGGGAGCAGTACTTC	CSIGVGEQYF
TRBV3-1	TRBJ1-1	many	NA	TGTGCCAGCAGCCAACCAGGGAAGTCCACTGAAGCTTTCTTT	CASSQPGKSTEAFF
TRBV20-1	TRBJ2-3	many	TRBD2	TGCAGTGTAGCGGGAATAAGGGCAGATACGCAGTATTTT	CSVAGIRADTQYF
TRBV28	TRBJ2-5	many	NA	TGTGCCGCCCAATACGGCGACCAAGAGACCCAGTACTTC	CAAQYGDQETQYF
TRBV7-9	TRBJ2-6	many	NA	TGTGCCAGCAGCTTAGATTTCTCTGGGGCCAACGTCCTGACTTTC	CASSLDFSGANVLTF
TRBV2	TRBJ2-2	many	NA	TGTGCCAGCAGTGGAGGGGTCACCGGGGAGCTGTTTTTT	CASSGGVTGELFF
TRBV12-3/TRBV12-4	TRBJ1-2	many	NA	TGTGCCAGCAGTCAGCCTGCAAGGGACAATAACTATGGCTACACCTTC	CASSQPARDNNYGYTF
TRBV4-1	TRBJ2-7	many	NA	TGCGCCAGCAGCCAAAGGATGCCCGGCGAGCAGTACTTC	CASSQRMPGEQYF
TRBV6-5	TRBJ2-2	many	NA	TGTGCCAGCGGTCAAGTGGTCACCGGGGAGCTGTTTTTT	CASGQVVTGELFF
TRBV5-1	TRBJ2-7	many	TRBD2	TGCGCCAGCAGTCTCGGGCTCGGACTAGACGGAAACTACGAGCAGTACTTC	CASSLGLGLDGNYEQYF
TRBV5-1	TRBJ2-7	NA	NA	TGCGCCAGCAGCTTGGCCCCCCAATTCGAGCAGTACTTC	CASSLAPQFEQYF
TRBV27	TRBJ2-7	many	TRBD2	TGTGCCAGCAGTTCGGTGACTAGCGGGAGCCTACCTTCCTACGAGCAGTACTTC	CASSSVTSGSLPSYEQYF
TRBV24-1	TRBJ2-7	NA	NA	TGTGCCACCCCGGCTCGGGACTCCTACGAGCAGTACTTC	CATPARDSYEQYF
TRBV5-1	TRBJ2-3	many	NA	TGCGCCAGCAGCTATGTTAGCGGAAGTACAGATACGCAGTATTTT	CASSYVSGSTDTQYF
TRBV20-1	TRBJ1-2	NA	NA	TGCAGTTCCGGGGAGGGAGCTAACTATGGCTACACCTTC	CSSGEGANYGYTF
TRBV29-1	TRBJ2-5	many	NA	TGCAGCGTTTCCGAGAGTGGGGAGACCCAGTACTTC	CSVSESGETQYF
TRBV6-2/TRBV6-3	TRBJ2-2	many	NA	TGTGCCAGCAGTTACTCTAGACTAGATAAAACCGGGGAGCTGTTTTTT	CASSYSRLDKTGELFF
TRBV5-1	TRBJ2-3	many	TRBD1	TGCGCCAGCAGCTCACTAACAGGGGGCACAGATACGCAGTATTTT	CASSSLTGGTDTQYF
TRBV7-2	TRBJ1-1	many	NA	TGTGCCAGCAGCCCTTACGGCCCAGGTGACACTGAAGCTTTCTTT	CASSPYGPGDTEAFF
TRBV28	TRBJ2-7	many	NA	TGTGCCAGCAGTTTGCCAGCAGAGGCGGGCGAGCAGTACTTC	CASSLPAEAGEQYF
TRBV25-1	TRBJ1-2	many	NA	TGTGCCAGCAGTGCCCTGGGTTTTAACTATGGCTACACCTTC	CASSALGFNYGYTF
TRBV14	TRBJ2-3	many	NA	TGTGCCAGCAGCCCATCGCCGGAGGCAGGGGCCGATACGCAGTATTTT	CASSPSPEAGADTQYF
TRBV7-9	TRBJ2-3	many	TRBD1	TGTGCCAGCAGCTTGGCGACAGGGGCCACAGATACGCAGTATTTT	CASSLATGATDTQYF
TRBV10-3	TRBJ2-3	NA	TRBD2	TGTGCCATCTCTAGCGGGACCACAGATACGCAGTATTTT	CAISSGTTDTQYF
TRBV5-1	TRBJ2-3	many	TRBD2	TGCGCCAGCAGCGAAGCGGGACGAGGGGATACGCAGTATTTT	CASSEAGRGDTQYF
TRBV7-9	TRBJ2-7	NA	NA	TGTGCCAGCAGCTTAGGGCGGGTCCAAGTCTACGAGCAGTACTTC	CASSLGRVQVYEQYF
TRBV5-4	TRBJ2-6	few	NA	TGTGCCAGCAGCTTCCCGTCGGGGAAGTCTGGGGCCAACGTCCTGACTTTC	CASSFPSGKSGANVLTF
TRBV5-1	TRBJ2-6	medium-sized	TRBD2	TGCGCCAGCAGCTTGTTAAGCGGGAACTCTGGGGCCAACGTCCTGACTTTC	CASSLLSGNSGANVLTF